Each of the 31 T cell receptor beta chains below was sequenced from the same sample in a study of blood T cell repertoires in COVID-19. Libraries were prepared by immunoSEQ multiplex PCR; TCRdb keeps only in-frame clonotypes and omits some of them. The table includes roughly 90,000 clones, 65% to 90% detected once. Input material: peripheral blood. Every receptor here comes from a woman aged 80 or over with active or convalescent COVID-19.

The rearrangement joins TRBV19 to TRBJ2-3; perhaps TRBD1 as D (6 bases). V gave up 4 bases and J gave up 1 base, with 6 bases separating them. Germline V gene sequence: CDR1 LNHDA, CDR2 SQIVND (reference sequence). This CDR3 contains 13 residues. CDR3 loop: CASSTGGTDTQYF. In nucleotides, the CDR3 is TGTGCCAGTAGTACAGGGGGCACAGATACGCAGTATTTT.

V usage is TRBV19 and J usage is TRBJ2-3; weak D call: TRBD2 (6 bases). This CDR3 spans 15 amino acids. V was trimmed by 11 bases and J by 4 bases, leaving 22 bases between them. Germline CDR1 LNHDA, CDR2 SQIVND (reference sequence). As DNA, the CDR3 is TGTGCCTCAAACGGGGGAGGATGGGTAGCAGATACGCAGTATTTT. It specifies CASNGGGWVADTQYF.

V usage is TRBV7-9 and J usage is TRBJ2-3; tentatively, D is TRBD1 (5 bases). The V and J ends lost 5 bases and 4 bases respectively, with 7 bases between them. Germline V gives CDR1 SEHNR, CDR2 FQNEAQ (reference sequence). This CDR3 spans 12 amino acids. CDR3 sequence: CASSQGADTQYF. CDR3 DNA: TGTGCCAGCAGCCAAGGGGCAGATACGCAGTATTTT.

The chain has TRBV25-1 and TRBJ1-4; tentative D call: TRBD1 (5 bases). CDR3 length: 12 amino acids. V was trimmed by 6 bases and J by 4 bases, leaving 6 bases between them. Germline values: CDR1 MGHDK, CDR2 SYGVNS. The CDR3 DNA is TGTGCCAGCAGGCAGGGTAATGAAAAACTGTTTTTT. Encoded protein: CASRQGNEKLFF.

CDR3 in amino acids: CASSPDRAPYEQYF. CDR3 in DNA: TGTGCCAGCTCACCTGACAGGGCCCCCTACGAGCAGTACTTC. The chain couples TRBV18 to TRBJ2-7, with 7 bases aligning to TRBD1. J was trimmed by 2 bases and V by 3 bases; bases with no gene match: 4. This CDR3 has 14 amino acids. Germline V gene data show CDR1 as KGHSH and CDR2 as LQKENI.

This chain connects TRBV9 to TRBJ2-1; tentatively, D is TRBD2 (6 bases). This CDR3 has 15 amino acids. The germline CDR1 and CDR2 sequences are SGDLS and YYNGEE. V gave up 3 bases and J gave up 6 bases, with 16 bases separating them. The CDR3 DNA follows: TGTGCCAGCAGCGCCGCAAGTAGTAGCGGCAATGAGCAGTTCTTC. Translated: CASSAASSSGNEQFF.

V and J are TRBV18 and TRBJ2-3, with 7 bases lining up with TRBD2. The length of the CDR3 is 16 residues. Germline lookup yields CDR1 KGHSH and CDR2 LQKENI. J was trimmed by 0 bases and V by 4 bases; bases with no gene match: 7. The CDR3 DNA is TGTGCCAGCTCACAGGCGGGGGTAGTCAGCACAGATACGCAGTATTTT. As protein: CASSQAGVVSTDTQYF.

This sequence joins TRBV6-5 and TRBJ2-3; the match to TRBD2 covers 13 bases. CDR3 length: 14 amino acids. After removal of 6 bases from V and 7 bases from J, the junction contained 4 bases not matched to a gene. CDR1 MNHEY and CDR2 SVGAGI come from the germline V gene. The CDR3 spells CASSTSGGANTQYF. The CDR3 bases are TGTGCCAGCAGCACTAGCGGGGGGGCAAATACGCAGTATTTT.

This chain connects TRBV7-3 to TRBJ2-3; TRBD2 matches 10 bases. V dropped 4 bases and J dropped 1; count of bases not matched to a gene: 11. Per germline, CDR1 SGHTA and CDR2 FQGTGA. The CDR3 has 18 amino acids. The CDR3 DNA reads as TGTGCCAGCAGCTCCGGACTAGCGGCGGGGTTGGGCACAGATACGCAGTATTTT. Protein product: CASSSGLAAGLGTDTQYF.

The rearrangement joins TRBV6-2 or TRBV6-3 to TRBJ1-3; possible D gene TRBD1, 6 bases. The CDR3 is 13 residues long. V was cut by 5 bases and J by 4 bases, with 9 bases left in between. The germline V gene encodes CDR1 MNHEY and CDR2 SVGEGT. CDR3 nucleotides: TGTGCCAGCAGTCTCACAGGGGGAAACACCATATATTTT. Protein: CASSLTGGNTIYF.

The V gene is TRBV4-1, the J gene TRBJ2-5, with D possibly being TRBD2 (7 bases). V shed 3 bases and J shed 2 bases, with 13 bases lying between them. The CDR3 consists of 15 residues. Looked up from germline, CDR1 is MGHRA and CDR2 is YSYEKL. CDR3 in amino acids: CASSQAGAGQETQYF. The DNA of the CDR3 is TGCGCCAGCAGCCAGGCGGGGGCTGGTCAAGAGACCCAGTACTTC.

The CDR3 sequence: CATSRDREYEQYF. In DNA form, the CDR3 reads TGTGCCACCAGCAGAGATAGGGAGTACGAGCAGTACTTC. The chain recombines TRBV15 with TRBJ2-7, with a possible D match to TRBD2 (5 bases). Per germline, CDR1 LNHNV and CDR2 YYDKDF (reference sequence). The CDR3 is made up of 13 amino acids. The ends were cut back, 0 bases at V and 4 bases at J, with 7 bases in the middle.

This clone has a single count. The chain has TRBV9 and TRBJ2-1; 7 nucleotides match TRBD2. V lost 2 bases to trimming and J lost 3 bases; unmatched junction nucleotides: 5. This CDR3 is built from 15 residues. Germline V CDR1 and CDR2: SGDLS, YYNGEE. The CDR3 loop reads CASSVTSSYYNEQFF. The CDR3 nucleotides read TGTGCCAGCAGCGTGACTAGCTCCTACTACAATGAGCAGTTCTTC.

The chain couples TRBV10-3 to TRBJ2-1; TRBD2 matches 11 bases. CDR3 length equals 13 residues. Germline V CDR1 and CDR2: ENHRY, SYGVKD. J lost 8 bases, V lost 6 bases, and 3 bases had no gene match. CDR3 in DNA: TGTGCCATCAGCGGTAGCGGGGGGGATGAGCAGTTCTTC. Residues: CAISGSGGDEQFF.

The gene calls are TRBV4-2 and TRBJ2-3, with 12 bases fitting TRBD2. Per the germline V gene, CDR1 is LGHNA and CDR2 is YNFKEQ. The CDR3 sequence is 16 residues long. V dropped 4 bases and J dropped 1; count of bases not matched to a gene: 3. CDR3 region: CASSPSSGRGTDTQYF. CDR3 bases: TGTGCCAGCAGCCCTTCTAGCGGGAGGGGCACAGATACGCAGTATTTT.

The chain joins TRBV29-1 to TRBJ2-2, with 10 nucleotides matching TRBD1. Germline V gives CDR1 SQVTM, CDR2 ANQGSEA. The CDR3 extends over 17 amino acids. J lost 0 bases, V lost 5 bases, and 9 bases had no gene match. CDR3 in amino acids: CSVHGTGDFANTGELFF. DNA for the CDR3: TGCAGCGTTCACGGGACAGGGGACTTCGCGAACACCGGGGAGCTGTTTTTT.

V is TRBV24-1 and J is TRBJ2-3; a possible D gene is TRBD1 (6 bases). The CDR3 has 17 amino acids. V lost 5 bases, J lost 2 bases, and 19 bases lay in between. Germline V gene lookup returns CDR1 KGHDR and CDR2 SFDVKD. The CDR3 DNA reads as TGTGCCACCAGTGGGCAAAACAGGGCATCCTACACAGATACGCAGTATTTT. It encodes CATSGQNRASYTDTQYF.

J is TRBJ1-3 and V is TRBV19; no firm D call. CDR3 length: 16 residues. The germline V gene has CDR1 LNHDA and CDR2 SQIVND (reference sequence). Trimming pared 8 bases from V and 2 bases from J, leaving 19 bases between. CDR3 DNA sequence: TGTGCCAGTCGTCTCGCGGATCTACAAGCTGGAAACACCATATATTTT. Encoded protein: CASRLADLQAGNTIYF.

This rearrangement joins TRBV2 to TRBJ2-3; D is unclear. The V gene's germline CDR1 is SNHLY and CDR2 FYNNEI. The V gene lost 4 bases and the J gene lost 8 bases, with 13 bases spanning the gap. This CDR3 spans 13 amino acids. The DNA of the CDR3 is TGTGCCAGCAGTGGACCACGGGTTGGTACGCAGTATTTT. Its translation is CASSGPRVGTQYF.

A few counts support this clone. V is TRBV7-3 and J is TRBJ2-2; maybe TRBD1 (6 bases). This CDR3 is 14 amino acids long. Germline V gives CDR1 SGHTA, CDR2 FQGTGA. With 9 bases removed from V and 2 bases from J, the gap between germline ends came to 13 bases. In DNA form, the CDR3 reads TGTGCCAGTGGGGAACAGGGCAACACCGGGGAGCTGTTTTTT. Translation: CASGEQGNTGELFF.

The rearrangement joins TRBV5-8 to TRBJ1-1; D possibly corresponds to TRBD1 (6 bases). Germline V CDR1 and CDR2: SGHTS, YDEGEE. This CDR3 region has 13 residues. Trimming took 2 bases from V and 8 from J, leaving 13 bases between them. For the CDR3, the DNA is TGTGCCAGCAGCTTTGCCCCAGACAGGGAAGCTTTCTTT. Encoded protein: CASSFAPDREAFF.

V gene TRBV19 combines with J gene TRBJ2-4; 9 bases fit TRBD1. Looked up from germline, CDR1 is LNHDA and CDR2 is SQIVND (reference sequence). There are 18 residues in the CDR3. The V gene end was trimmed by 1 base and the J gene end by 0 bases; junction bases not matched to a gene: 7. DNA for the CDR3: TGTGCCAGTAGTATAGGACAGGGGGGACATACAGCCAAAAACATTCAGTACTTC. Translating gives CASSIGQGGHTAKNIQYF.

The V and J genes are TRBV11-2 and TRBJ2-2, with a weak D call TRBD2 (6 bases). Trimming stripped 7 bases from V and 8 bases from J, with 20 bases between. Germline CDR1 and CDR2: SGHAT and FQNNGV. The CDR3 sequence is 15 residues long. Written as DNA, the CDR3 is TGTGCCAGCATCCTTAGCTGGGGGGATGGTGGGGAGCTGTTTTTT. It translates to CASILSWGDGGELFF.

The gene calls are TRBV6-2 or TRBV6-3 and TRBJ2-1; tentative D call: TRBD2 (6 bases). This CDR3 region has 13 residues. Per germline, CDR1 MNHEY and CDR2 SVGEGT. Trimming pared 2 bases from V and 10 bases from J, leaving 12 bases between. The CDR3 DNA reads TGTGCCAGCAGTTACGGCGGGATGGAGGAGCAGTTCTTC. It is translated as CASSYGGMEEQFF.

CDR3 sequence reads: CASSMAGQYNSPLHF. CDR3 sequence (DNA): TGTGCCAGTAGTATGGCGGGACAGTATAATTCACCCCTCCACTTT. V usage is TRBV19 and J usage is TRBJ1-6; the match to TRBD1 covers 7 bases. Looked up from germline, CDR1 is LNHDA and CDR2 is SQIVND (reference sequence). The CDR3 extends over 15 amino acids. Germline trimming cut 3 bases from V and 4 bases from J; bases unmatched to any gene: 3.

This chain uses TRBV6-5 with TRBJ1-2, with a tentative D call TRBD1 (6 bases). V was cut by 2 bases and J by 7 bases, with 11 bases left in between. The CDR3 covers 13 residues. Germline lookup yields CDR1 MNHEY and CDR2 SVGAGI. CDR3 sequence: CASSYQGSGGYTF. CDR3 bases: TGTGCCAGCAGTTACCAGGGGTCGGGTGGCTACACCTTC.

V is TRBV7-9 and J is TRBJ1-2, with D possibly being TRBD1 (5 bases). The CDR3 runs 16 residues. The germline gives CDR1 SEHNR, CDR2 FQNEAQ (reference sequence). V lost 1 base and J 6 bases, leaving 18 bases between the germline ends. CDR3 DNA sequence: TGTGCCAGCAGCTTAGGGCAGGGATTGGCTGTGGATGGCTACACCTTC. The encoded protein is CASSLGQGLAVDGYTF.

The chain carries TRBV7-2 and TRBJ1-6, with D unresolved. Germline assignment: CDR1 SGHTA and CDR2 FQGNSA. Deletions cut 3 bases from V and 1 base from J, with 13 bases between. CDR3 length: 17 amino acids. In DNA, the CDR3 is TGTGCCAGCAGCTTTCCGGGAGGAGGGTCCTATAATTCACCCCTCCACTTT. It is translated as CASSFPGGGSYNSPLHF. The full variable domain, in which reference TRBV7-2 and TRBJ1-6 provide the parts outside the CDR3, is GAGVSQSPSNKVTEKGKDVELRCDPISGHTALYWYRQSLGQGLEFLIYFQGNSAPDKSGLPSDRFSAERTGGSVSTLTIQRTQQEDSAVYLCASSFPGGGSYNSPLHFGNGTRLTVT.

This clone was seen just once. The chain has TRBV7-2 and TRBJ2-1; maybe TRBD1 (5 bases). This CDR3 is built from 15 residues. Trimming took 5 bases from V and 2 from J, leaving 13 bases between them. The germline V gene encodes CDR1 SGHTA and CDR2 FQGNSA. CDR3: CASSPGRGAYNEQFF. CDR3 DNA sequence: TGTGCCAGCAGCCCAGGGCGCGGAGCCTACAATGAGCAGTTCTTC.

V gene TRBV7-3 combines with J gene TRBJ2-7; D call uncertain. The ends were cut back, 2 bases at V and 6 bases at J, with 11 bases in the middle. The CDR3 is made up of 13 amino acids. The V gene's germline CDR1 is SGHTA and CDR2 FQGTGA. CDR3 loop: CASSLERSGEQYF. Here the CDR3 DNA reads TGTGCCAGCAGCTTAGAGAGGTCTGGCGAGCAGTACTTC.

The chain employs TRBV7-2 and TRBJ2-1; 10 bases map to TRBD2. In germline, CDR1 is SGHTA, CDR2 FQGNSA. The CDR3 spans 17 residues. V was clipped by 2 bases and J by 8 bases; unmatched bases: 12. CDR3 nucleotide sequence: TGTGCCAGCAGCTTATTCATCCTAGCGGGAGTAGTCGATGAGCAGTTCTTC. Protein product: CASSLFILAGVVDEQFF.